Listed here are 29 T cell receptor beta chains from one sample, sequenced in a study of CD8 T cells in ankylosing spondylitis. TCRdb processed the 5' RACE reads anew with MiXCR; each CDR3 protein has one entry. The sample lists some 270,000 distinct CDR3 sequences, about a sixth occurring once. Material for sequencing was blood, either unsorted or a sorted T cell fraction (not recorded which). The receptor set was obtained from a male donor with ankylosing spondylitis or in good health (not recorded which).

This clonotype was seen only a few times. This sequence joins TRBV7-2 and TRBJ1-1; 10 bases are a match to TRBD1. V was pared by 6 bases and J by 6 bases, with 4 bases of the junction left unmatched. Germline-derived CDR1 and CDR2 are SGHTA and FQGNSA. This CDR3 contains 13 residues. CDR3 DNA sequence: TGTGCCAGCAGGACAGGGGGCTTCGCTGAAGCTTTCTTT. Its protein is CASRTGGFAEAFF. The full variable domain, in which reference TRBV7-2 and TRBJ1-1 provide the parts outside the CDR3, is GAGVSQSPSNKVTEKGKDVELRCDPISGHTALYWYRQSLGQGLEFLIYFQGNSAPDKSGLPSDRFSAERTGGSVSTLTIQRTQQEDSAVYLCASRTGGFAEAFFGQGTRLTVV.

The chain uses TRBV20-1 and TRBJ2-7; D may match TRBD1 or TRBD2 (5 bases each). Trimming removed 0 bases at V and 1 base at J, with 16 bases between. The CDR3 spans 16 residues. Per the germline V gene, CDR1 is DFQATT and CDR2 is SNEGSKA (reference sequence). CDR3 DNA: TGCAGTGCTAGAGATCTGTGGGACGCTATATCCTACGAGCAGTACTTC. Translation: CSARDLWDAISYEQYF.

The chain couples TRBV7-9 to TRBJ2-5; TRBD2 aligns across 8 bases. The CDR3 is 16 amino acids. From germline, CDR1 is SEHNR and CDR2 FQNEAQ (reference sequence). V lost 5 bases, J lost 2 bases, and 10 bases stayed unmatched. CDR3 nucleotide sequence: TGTGCCAGCAGCCGGAAAGCGGGAGTCACACAAGAGACCCAGTACTTC. Translated, it gives CASSRKAGVTQETQYF.

This clonotype was seen more than once but under ten times. This chain uses TRBV10-3 with TRBJ2-7; possible D gene TRBD1, 6 bases. The CDR3 runs to 15 residues. Trimming took off 0 bases at V and 3 bases at J, with 12 bases between the two ends. Germline CDR1 reads ENHRY; CDR2 reads SYGVKD. The DNA for the CDR3 is TGTGCCATCAGTGAGTCCCGGGACACCAACTACGAGCAGTACTTC. It encodes CAISESRDTNYEQYF.

This clonotype was detected only a few times. CDR3 in amino acids: CASSLGLGGTYEQYF. The CDR3 nucleotides are TGTGCCAGCAGCTTAGGACTTGGAGGGACCTACGAGCAGTACTTC. The V and J genes are TRBV7-9 and TRBJ2-7; D is possibly TRBD2 (6 bases). The CDR3 runs to 15 residues. Germline lookup yields CDR1 SEHNR and CDR2 FQNEAQ (reference sequence). Trimming stripped 1 base from V and 2 bases from J, with 12 bases between.

The chain is built from TRBV20-1 and TRBJ2-3; 9 bases map to TRBD1. This CDR3 has 14 residues. V trimming: 6 bases; J trimming: 0 bases; junction bases outside the gene matches: 4. Looked up from germline, CDR1 is DFQATT and CDR2 is SNEGSKA (reference sequence). This CDR3 is CSAEGQGSTDTQYF. CDR3 nucleotide sequence: TGCAGTGCAGAGGGACAGGGTAGCACAGATACGCAGTATTTT.

This clonotype was counted only a few times. This chain connects TRBV7-6 to TRBJ2-3; D is tentatively TRBD1 or TRBD2 (6 bases each). Between the trimmed V and J ends, which lost 3 bases and 5 bases, there was a span of 18 bases. CDR1 and CDR2 from the germline V gene are SGHVS and FNYEAQ. There are 16 residues in the CDR3. CDR3 sequence reads: CASSFGSGAAGDTQYF. The CDR3, as DNA: TGTGCCAGCAGCTTCGGGTCAGGGGCAGCGGGAGATACGCAGTATTTT.

To note about this clonotype: At one end the junction does not follow the germline gene, possibly because of a read error. This chain joins TRBV12-5 and TRBJ2-1; the match to TRBD2 covers 9 bases. From germline, CDR1 is LGHNT and CDR2 FRNRAP. The CDR3 extends over 14 amino acids. The CDR3 spells CASGLLAGHNEQLF. DNA for the CDR3: TGTGCTAGTGGTTTGCTAGCGGGGCACAATGAGCAGTTATTC. The whole variable domain, remainder taken from reference TRBV12-5 and TRBJ2-1, is DARVTQTPRHKVTEMGQEVTMRCQPILGHNTVFWYRQTMMQGLELLAYFRNRAPLDDSGMPKDRFSAEMPDATLATLKIQPSEPRDSAVYFCASGLLAGHNEQLFGPGTRLTVL.

In its sample, this clonotype was seen a few times. The chain links TRBV10-3 to TRBJ2-7; D gene uncertain. Between the trimmed V and J ends, which lost 7 bases and 6 bases, there was a span of 13 bases. Germline CDR1 reads ENHRY; CDR2 reads SYGVKD. The CDR3 covers 12 residues. The CDR3 DNA reads as TGTGCCATCAATGACGTCCTAGGCGAGCAGTACTTC. This translates into CAINDVLGEQYF.

The rearrangement links TRBV6-4 to TRBJ2-3; TRBD2 matches at 10 bases. This CDR3 comprises 16 residues. J was trimmed by 1 base and V by 5 bases; bases with no gene match: 6. CDR1 is MRHNA and CDR2 is SNTAGT in the germline V gene. The CDR3 DNA sequence: TGTGCCAGCAGTCGGGACAGCGGGAGGGGCACAGATACGCAGTATTTT. It is translated as CASSRDSGRGTDTQYF.

The chain joins TRBV29-1 to TRBJ1-2, with 9 nucleotides matching TRBD1. This CDR3 has 13 amino acids. The germline V gene encodes CDR1 SQVTM and CDR2 ANQGSEA. V dropped 1 base and J dropped 7; count of bases not matched to a gene: 4. CDR3: CSVEAQGARGYTF. The CDR3 coding sequence is TGCAGCGTTGAAGCACAGGGGGCGCGTGGCTACACCTTC.

The sample holds a few counts of this clonotype. The rearrangement uses TRBV4-1 and TRBJ2-1; D possibly corresponds to TRBD1 (7 bases). The germline V gene has CDR1 MGHRA and CDR2 YSYEKL. V lost 3 bases and J 3 bases, leaving 21 bases between the germline ends. The CDR3 extends over 18 amino acids. DNA of the CDR3: TGCGCCAGCAGCCATTGGGAGCTCAGGGGGGATGGCTACAATGAGCAGTTCTTC. It is translated as CASSHWELRGDGYNEQFF.

Ten or more counts support this clonotype. V gene TRBV27 combines with J gene TRBJ2-7, with TRBD2 as a possible D gene (6 bases). Trimming stripped 5 bases from V and 1 base from J, with 15 bases between. The germline CDR1 and CDR2 sequences are MNHEY and SMNVEV (reference sequence). This CDR3 has 15 amino acids. Written as DNA, the CDR3 is TGTGCCAGCAGTACTTACGGGAGTGGGTCCTACGAGCAGTACTTC. It is translated as CASSTYGSGSYEQYF.

In this sample, this clonotype turned up many times. V and J are TRBV4-1 and TRBJ2-1; 9 nucleotides align to TRBD2. This CDR3 contains 16 residues. Germline CDR1 and CDR2: MGHRA and YSYEKL. Unmatched junction bases numbered 7, after V lost 4 bases and J lost 3 bases. CDR3 protein: CASSLRVAGDYNEQFF. Written as DNA, the CDR3 is TGCGCCAGCAGCCTCAGAGTAGCGGGAGACTACAATGAGCAGTTCTTC.

This chain joins TRBV5-1 and TRBJ2-5, with 9 bases identical to TRBD2. This CDR3 has 16 amino acids. J gave up 3 bases and V 1 base, and 7 bases lay outside the gene matches. CDR1 is SGHRS, CDR2 YFSETQ, per germline. The CDR3 loop reads CASSLIAGGGEETQYF. The CDR3 coding sequence is TGCGCCAGCAGCTTGATCGCGGGAGGGGGGGAAGAGACCCAGTACTTC.

The chain joins TRBV9 to TRBJ2-2; 9 bases match TRBD1. With V trimmed by 3 bases and J by 7 bases, 7 bases remained unmatched. The germline V gene encodes CDR1 SGDLS and CDR2 YYNGEE. This CDR3 contains 15 residues. As DNA, the CDR3 is TGTGCCAGCAGCGCCACAGGGGGCGAGGGCGGGGAGCTGTTTTTT. This gives the protein CASSATGGEGGELFF. Supplemented by reference TRBV9 and TRBJ2-2, the full variable domain reads DSGVTQTPKHLITATGQRVTLRCSPRSGDLSVYWYQQSLDQGLQFLIQYYNGEERAKGNILERFSAQQFPDLHSELNLSSLELGDSALYFCASSATGGEGGELFFGEGSRLTVL.

V is TRBV20-1 and J is TRBJ2-1, with D hard to call. The CDR3 extends over 16 amino acids. The V and J ends lost 4 bases and 6 bases respectively, with 22 bases between them. Looked up from germline, CDR1 is DFQATT and CDR2 is SNEGSKA (reference sequence). The CDR3, as DNA: TGCAGTGCTATCACCGCGGCCTCCCTGGGTTTCAATGAGCAGTTCTTC. This translates into CSAITAASLGFNEQFF.

The chain is built from TRBV9 and TRBJ2-3; TRBD2 matches at 13 bases. CDR1 SGDLS and CDR2 YYNGEE come from the germline V gene. V gave up 0 bases and J gave up 3 bases; unmatched junction bases: 4. The length of the CDR3 is 17 residues. This chain's CDR3 is CASSVGLAGGWTDTQYF. Written as DNA, the CDR3 is TGTGCCAGCAGCGTAGGACTAGCGGGAGGATGGACAGATACGCAGTATTTT.

This chain links TRBV20-1 with TRBJ2-1; 11 positions match TRBD2. CDR3 size: 14 residues. The V gene end was trimmed by 5 bases and the J gene end by 3 bases; junction bases not matched to a gene: 3. CDR1 is DFQATT and CDR2 is SNEGSKA in the germline V gene (reference sequence). The CDR3 nucleotides read TGCAGTGCTCCAACTAGCGGGAGCTACAATGAGCAGTTCTTC. It translates to CSAPTSGSYNEQFF.

The genes are TRBV5-1 and TRBJ2-3; D remains unclear. Germline V gene lookup returns CDR1 SGHRS and CDR2 YFSETQ. CDR3 length: 16 residues. Trimming removed 4 bases from V and 0 bases from J, with 15 bases in between. The CDR3 loop reads CASSPTAVGSTDTQYF. The CDR3 DNA is TGCGCCAGCAGCCCCACGGCGGTGGGTAGCACAGATACGCAGTATTTT.

The CDR3 here is CASSLAEGGNTGELFF. In nucleotides, the CDR3 is TGTGCCAGCAGCTTAGCGGAAGGGGGGAACACCGGGGAGCTGTTTTTT. The gene calls are TRBV2 and TRBJ2-2; D may correspond to TRBD1 or TRBD2 (6 bases each). Germline V gene sequence: CDR1 SNHLY, CDR2 FYNNEI. The CDR3 is 16 amino acids. Between the trimmed V and J ends, which lost 6 bases and 1 base, there was a span of 15 bases.

The gene calls are TRBV7-6 and TRBJ2-1; 10 bases fit TRBD2. The germline gives CDR1 SGHVS, CDR2 FNYEAQ. V lost 3 bases, J lost 9 bases, and 11 bases stayed unmatched. The CDR3 length is 16 residues. For the CDR3, the DNA is TGTGCCAGCAGCTTGGTAATGGCTAGCGGGAGTATTGAGCAGTTCTTC. As protein: CASSLVMASGSIEQFF.

V gene TRBV29-1 combines with J gene TRBJ2-5; D perhaps matches TRBD1 (6 bases). This CDR3 region has 14 residues. Looked up from germline, CDR1 is SQVTM and CDR2 is ANQGSEA. The germline V and J ends were trimmed by 0 bases and 3 bases, with 11 bases remaining between them. CDR3 loop: CSVEDPDREETQYF. The CDR3 DNA is TGCAGCGTTGAAGATCCGGACAGAGAAGAGACCCAGTACTTC.

This clonotype has a count of ten or more. The rearrangement links TRBV29-1 to TRBJ2-1; 10 bases fit TRBD2. The CDR3 extends over 12 amino acids. V was pared by 1 base and J by 9 bases, with 0 bases of the junction left unmatched. CDR1 is SQVTM, CDR2 ANQGSEA, per germline. CDR3 amino acids: CSVEGLAGEQFF. CDR3 in DNA: TGCAGCGTTGAAGGACTAGCGGGTGAGCAGTTCTTC.

This clonotype was counted only a few times. V usage is TRBV29-1 and J usage is TRBJ2-2; 13 bases are shared with TRBD2. This CDR3 is 14 amino acids long. Germline trimming cut 6 bases from V and 6 bases from J; bases unmatched to any gene: 4. Germline V CDR1 and CDR2: SQVTM, ANQGSEA. As DNA, the CDR3 is TGCAGCGTGCTACTAGCGGGAGGGCCCGGGGAGCTGTTTTTT. This codes for CSVLLAGGPGELFF.

This clonotype has only a few counts. The chain links TRBV10-3 to TRBJ2-7; D unresolved. This CDR3 has 15 residues. Germline V gene sequence: CDR1 ENHRY, CDR2 SYGVKD. Trimming stripped 5 bases from V and 3 bases from J, with 17 bases between. Here the CDR3 DNA reads TGTGCCATCAGTTTCGAAGGCACAGCACTCTACGAGCAGTACTTC. Protein product: CAISFEGTALYEQYF.

There are a few counts of this clonotype. The chain carries TRBV27 and TRBJ2-5; no clear D. CDR3 length: 15 amino acids. Trimming cost V 5 bases and J 2 bases, with 15 bases left between them. CDR1 and CDR2 from the germline V gene are MNHEY and SMNVEV (reference sequence). The CDR3 DNA reads TGTGCCAGCAGTCCGATAAGGACGGTTCAAGAGACCCAGTACTTC. The encoded protein is CASSPIRTVQETQYF.

This clonotype showed up many times. The genes are TRBV29-1 and TRBJ2-3; a possible D gene is TRBD2 (6 bases). Germline V gives CDR1 SQVTM, CDR2 ANQGSEA. The CDR3 spans 13 residues. V lost 3 bases and J 5 bases, leaving 12 bases between the germline ends. The CDR3 sequence is CSVDGGMRDTQYF. The CDR3 bases are TGCAGCGTTGATGGGGGGATGAGAGATACGCAGTATTTT.

The chain has TRBV5-1 and TRBJ2-5, with a possible D match to TRBD1 (6 bases). The CDR3 is 15 residues long. CDR1 and CDR2 from the germline V gene are SGHRS and YFSETQ. Trimming took off 4 bases at V and 2 bases at J, with 15 bases between the two ends. The DNA of the CDR3 is TGCGCCAGCAGCGCCGGGACAACCCCTCAAGAGACCCAGTACTTC. Amino acids: CASSAGTTPQETQYF.